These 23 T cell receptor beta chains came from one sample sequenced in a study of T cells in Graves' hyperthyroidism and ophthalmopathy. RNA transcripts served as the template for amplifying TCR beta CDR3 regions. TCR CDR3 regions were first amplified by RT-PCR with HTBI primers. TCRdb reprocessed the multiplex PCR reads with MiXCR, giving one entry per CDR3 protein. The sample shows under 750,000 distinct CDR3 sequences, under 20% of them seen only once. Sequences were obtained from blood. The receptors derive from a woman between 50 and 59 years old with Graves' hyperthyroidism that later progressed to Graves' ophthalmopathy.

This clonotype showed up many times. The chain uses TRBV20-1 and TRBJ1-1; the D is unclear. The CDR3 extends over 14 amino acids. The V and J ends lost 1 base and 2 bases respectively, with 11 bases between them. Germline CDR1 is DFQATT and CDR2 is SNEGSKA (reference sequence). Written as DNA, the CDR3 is TGCAGTGCTAGAGTCCCCGGGCCCAACACTGAAGCTTTCTTT. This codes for CSARVPGPNTEAFF.

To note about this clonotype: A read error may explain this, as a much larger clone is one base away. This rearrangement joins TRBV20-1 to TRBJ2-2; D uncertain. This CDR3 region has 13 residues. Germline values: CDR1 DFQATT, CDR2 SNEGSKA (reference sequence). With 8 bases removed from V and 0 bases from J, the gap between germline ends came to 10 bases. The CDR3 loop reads CSQGYTNTGELFF. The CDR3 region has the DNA TGCAGTCAAGGATACACGAACACCGGGGAGCTGTTTTTT.

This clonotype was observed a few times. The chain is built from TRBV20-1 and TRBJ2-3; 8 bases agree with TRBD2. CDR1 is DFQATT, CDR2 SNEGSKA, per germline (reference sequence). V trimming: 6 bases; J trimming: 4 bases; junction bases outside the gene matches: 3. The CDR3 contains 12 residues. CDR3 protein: CSAHSGADTQYF. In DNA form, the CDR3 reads TGCAGTGCCCATAGCGGGGCAGATACGCAGTATTTT.

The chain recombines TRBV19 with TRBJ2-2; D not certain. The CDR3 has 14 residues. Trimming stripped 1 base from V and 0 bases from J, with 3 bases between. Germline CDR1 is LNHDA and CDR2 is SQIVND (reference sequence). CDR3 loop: CASSIGANTGELFF. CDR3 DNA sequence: TGTGCCAGTAGTATAGGTGCGAACACCGGGGAGCTGTTTTTT.

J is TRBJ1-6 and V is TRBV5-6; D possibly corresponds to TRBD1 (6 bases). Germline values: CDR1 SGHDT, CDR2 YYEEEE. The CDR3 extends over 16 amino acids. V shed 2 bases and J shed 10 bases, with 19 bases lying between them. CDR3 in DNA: TGTGCCAGCAGCTTTTATTCGGGGGCACGAGAGTCACCCCTCCACTTT. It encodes CASSFYSGARESPLHF.

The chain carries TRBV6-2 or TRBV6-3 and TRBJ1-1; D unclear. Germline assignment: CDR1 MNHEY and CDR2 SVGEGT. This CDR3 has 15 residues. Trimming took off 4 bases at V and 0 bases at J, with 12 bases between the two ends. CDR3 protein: CASSSHGQLNTEAFF. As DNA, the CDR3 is TGTGCCAGCAGTTCGCATGGGCAGTTGAACACTGAAGCTTTCTTT.

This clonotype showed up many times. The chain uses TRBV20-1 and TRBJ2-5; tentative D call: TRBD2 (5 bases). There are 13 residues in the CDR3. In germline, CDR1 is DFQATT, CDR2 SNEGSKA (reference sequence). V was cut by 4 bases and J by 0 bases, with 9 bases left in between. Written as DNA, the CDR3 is TGCAGTGCTATCGGGCGGGACCAAGAGACCCAGTACTTC. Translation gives CSAIGRDQETQYF.

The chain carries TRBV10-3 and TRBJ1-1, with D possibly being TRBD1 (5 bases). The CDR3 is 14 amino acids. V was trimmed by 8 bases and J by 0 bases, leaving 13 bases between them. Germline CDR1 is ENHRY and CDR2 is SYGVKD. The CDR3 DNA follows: TGTGCCATCTCCGACAGAGATATGAACACTGAAGCTTTCTTT. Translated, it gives CAISDRDMNTEAFF.

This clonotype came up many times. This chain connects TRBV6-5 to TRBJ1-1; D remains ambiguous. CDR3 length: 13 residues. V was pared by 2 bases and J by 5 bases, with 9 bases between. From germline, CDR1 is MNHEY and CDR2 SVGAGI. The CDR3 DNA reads TGTGCCAGCAGTTACCCCGGGGATACTGAAGCTTTCTTT. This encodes CASSYPGDTEAFF.

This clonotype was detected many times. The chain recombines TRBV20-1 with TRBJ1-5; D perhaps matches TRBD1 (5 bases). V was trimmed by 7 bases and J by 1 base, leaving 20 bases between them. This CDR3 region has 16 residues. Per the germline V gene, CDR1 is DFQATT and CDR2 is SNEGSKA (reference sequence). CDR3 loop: CSVPGKGLGSNQPQHF. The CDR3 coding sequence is TGCAGTGTACCGGGGAAGGGGCTGGGCAGCAATCAGCCCCAGCATTTT.

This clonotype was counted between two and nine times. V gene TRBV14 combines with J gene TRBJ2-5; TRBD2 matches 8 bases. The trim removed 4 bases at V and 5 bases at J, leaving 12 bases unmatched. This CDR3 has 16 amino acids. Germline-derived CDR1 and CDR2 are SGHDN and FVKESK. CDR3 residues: CASSRREGPSLETQYF. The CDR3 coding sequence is TGTGCCAGCAGCCGACGGGAGGGACCGTCCTTGGAGACCCAGTACTTC.

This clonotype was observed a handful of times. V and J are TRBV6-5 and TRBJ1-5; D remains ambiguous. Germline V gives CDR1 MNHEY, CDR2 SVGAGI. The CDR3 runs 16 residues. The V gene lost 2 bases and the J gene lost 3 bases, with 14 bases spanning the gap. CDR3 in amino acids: CASSYAPGRTNQPQHF. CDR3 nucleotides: TGTGCCAGCAGTTACGCCCCCGGGAGAACCAATCAGCCCCAGCATTTT.

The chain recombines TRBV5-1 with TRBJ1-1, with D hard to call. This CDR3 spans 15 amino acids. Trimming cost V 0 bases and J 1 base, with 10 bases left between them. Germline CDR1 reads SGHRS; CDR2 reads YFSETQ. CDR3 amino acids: CASSLAGEKNTEAFF. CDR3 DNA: TGCGCCAGCAGCTTGGCCGGTGAGAAGAACACTGAAGCTTTCTTT.

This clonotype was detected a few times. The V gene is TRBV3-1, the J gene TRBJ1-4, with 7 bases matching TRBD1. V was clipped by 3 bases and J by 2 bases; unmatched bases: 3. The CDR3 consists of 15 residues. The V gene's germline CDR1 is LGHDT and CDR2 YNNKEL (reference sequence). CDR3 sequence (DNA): TGTGCCAGCAGCCAGAGAGGGGGCACTAATGAAAAACTGTTTTTT. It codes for CASSQRGGTNEKLFF.

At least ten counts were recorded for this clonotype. The CDR3 spells CASSRSVRDSDTQYF. CDR3 bases: TGTGCCAGCAGTCGATCCGTTAGGGACTCAGATACGCAGTATTTT. The chain is built from TRBV2 and TRBJ2-3, with a weak D call TRBD2 (6 bases). This CDR3 has 15 amino acids. Trimming shortened V by 5 bases and J by 4 bases, and 16 bases separated the two germline ends. Germline CDR1 is SNHLY and CDR2 is FYNNEI.

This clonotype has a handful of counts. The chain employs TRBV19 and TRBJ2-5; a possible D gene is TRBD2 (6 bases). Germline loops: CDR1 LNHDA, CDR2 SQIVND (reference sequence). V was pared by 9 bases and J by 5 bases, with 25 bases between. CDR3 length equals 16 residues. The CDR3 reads CASSGLGLALGETQYF. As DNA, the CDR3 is TGTGCCAGCAGCGGGTTGGGTCTAGCGCTAGGGGAGACCCAGTACTTC.

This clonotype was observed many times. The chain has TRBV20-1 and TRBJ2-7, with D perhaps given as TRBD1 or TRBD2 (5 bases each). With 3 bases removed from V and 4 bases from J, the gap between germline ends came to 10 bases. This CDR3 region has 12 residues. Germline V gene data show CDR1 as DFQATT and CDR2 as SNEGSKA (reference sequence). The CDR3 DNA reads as TGCAGTGCTAGGGGGGTCCAATACGAGCAGTACTTC. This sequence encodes CSARGVQYEQYF.

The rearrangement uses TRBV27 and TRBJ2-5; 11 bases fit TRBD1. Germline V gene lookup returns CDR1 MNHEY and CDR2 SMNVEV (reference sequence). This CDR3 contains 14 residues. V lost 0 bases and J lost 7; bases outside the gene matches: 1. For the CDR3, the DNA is TGTGCCAGCAGTTTATCGGGGACAGGGGGGACCCAGTACTTC. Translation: CASSLSGTGGTQYF.

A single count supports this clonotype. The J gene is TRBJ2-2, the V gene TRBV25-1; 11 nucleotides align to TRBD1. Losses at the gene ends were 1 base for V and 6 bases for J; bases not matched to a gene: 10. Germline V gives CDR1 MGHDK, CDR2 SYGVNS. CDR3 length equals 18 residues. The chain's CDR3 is CASSELRPGQGESGELFF. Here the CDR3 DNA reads TGTGCCAGCAGTGAATTGAGGCCGGGACAGGGGGAATCCGGGGAGCTGTTTTTT.

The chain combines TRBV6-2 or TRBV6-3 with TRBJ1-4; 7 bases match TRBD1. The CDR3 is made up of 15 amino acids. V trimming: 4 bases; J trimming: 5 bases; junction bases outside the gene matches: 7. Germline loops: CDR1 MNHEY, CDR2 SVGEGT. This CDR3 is CASSSTGSWNEKLFF. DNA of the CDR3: TGTGCCAGCAGTTCGACAGGGTCTTGGAATGAAAAACTGTTTTTT.

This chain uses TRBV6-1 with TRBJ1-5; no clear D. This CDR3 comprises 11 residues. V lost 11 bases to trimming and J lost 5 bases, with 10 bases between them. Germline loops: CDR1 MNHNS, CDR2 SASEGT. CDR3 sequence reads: CAVRRDQPQHF. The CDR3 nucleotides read TGTGCCGTGCGACGGGATCAGCCCCAGCATTTT.

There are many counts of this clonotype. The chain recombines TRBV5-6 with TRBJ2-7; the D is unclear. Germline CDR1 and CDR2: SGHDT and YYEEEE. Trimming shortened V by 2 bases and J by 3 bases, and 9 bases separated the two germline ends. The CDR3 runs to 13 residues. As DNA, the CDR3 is TGTGCCAGCAGCTTCGAGATGGGCTACGAGCAGTACTTC. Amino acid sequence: CASSFEMGYEQYF.

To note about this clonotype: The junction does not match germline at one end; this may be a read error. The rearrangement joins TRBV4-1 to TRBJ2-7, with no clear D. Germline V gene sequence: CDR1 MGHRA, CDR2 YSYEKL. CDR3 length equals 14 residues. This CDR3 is CASSQEALLYEQCF. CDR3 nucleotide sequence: TGCGCCAGCAGCCAAGAAGCCTTACTCTACGAGCAGTGCTTC.